These 25 T cell receptor beta chains came from one sample sequenced in a study of cytomegalovirus exposure and HLA in healthy donors. Sequencing used immunoSEQ multiplex PCR; TCRdb keeps in-frame clones, though not all of them. Of fewer than 350,000 clones listed, over 75% were seen once; the top ten hold approximately 0.94%. The specimen was PBMCs. These receptors originate from a woman aged 18-30 years in good health and CMV-seronegative.

The chain has TRBV11-1 and TRBJ2-7, with TRBD1 matching 8 bases. This CDR3 comprises 16 residues. The V gene's germline CDR1 is SGHAT and CDR2 FQDESV (reference sequence). Trimming cost V 5 bases and J 6 bases; bases outside gene matches: 15. This CDR3 is CASSHWGQVFSIEQYF. The CDR3 nucleotides are TGTGCCAGCAGCCACTGGGGACAGGTCTTTTCGATCGAGCAGTACTTC.

This clone was found once. V gene TRBV5-6 combines with J gene TRBJ1-2; 7 bases match TRBD1. There are 16 residues in the CDR3. The J segment lost 4 bases and the V segment lost 0 bases, leaving 9 bases of the junction unmatched. Germline-derived CDR1 and CDR2 are SGHDT and YYEEEE. The chain's CDR3 is CASSLAGRGQGYGYTF. CDR3 bases: TGTGCCAGCAGCTTGGCCGGAAGGGGGCAAGGCTATGGCTACACCTTC.

V and J are TRBV4-1 and TRBJ1-1; TRBD1 matches at 11 bases. The germline V gene encodes CDR1 MGHRA and CDR2 YSYEKL. The trim removed 4 bases at V and 3 bases at J, leaving 4 bases unmatched. This CDR3 has 15 amino acids. The CDR3 DNA follows: TGCGCCAGCAGCCCAGTGGGACAGGGGGACACTGAAGCTTTCTTT. Protein product: CASSPVGQGDTEAFF.

The chain employs TRBV9 and TRBJ1-3, with D possibly matching TRBD1 (6 bases). Germline values: CDR1 SGDLS, CDR2 YYNGEE. The V and J ends lost 4 bases and 0 bases respectively, with 14 bases between them. This CDR3 spans 16 amino acids. The CDR3 spells CASSLREGGSGNTIYF. The CDR3 DNA reads TGTGCCAGCAGCCTCCGGGAAGGGGGCTCTGGAAACACCATATATTTT.

This rearrangement joins TRBV6-1 to TRBJ1-3; a possible D gene is TRBD1 (6 bases). V lost 4 bases and J 3 bases, leaving 16 bases between the germline ends. In germline, CDR1 is MNHNS, CDR2 SASEGT. The CDR3 sequence is 16 residues long. CDR3 bases: TGTGCCAGCAGTGGTGAAGGGGGAACTGGTGGAAACACCATATATTTT. Its translation: CASSGEGGTGGNTIYF.

CDR3 sequence reads: CASSPVRQGTYEQYF. The CDR3 DNA reads TGTGCCAGCTCACCCGTTCGACAGGGGACCTACGAGCAGTACTTC. V is TRBV18 and J is TRBJ2-7; 8 bases are a match to TRBD1. Germline loops: CDR1 KGHSH, CDR2 LQKENI. V was clipped by 3 bases and J by 2 bases; unmatched bases: 6. CDR3 length: 15 amino acids.

V and J are TRBV28 and TRBJ2-5, with 8 bases aligning to TRBD1. Germline V lookup: CDR1 MDHEN, CDR2 SYDVKM. After removal of 5 bases from V and 3 bases from J, the junction contained 2 bases not matched to a gene. This CDR3 contains 13 residues. Written as DNA, the CDR3 is TGTGCCAGCAGTACAGGGGGTAAAGAGACCCAGTACTTC. Translation: CASSTGGKETQYF. The variable domain in full, completed from reference TRBV28 and TRBJ2-5, reads DVKVTQSSRYLVKRTGEKVFLECVQDMDHENMFWYRQDPGLGLRLIYFSYDVKMKEKGDIPEGYSVSREKKERFSLILESASTNQTSMYLCASSTGGKETQYFGPGTRLLVL.

V usage is TRBV5-6 and J usage is TRBJ2-7; 8 bases match TRBD2. Germline CDR1 reads SGHDT; CDR2 reads YYEEEE. The J segment lost 4 bases and the V segment lost 0 bases, leaving 6 bases of the junction unmatched. This CDR3 is built from 15 residues. The CDR3: CASSLGAGDGYEQYF. The CDR3 region has the DNA TGTGCCAGCAGCTTGGGAGCGGGAGACGGGTACGAGCAGTACTTC.

This clone appeared once. The sample has other DNA sequences that encode this CDR3 too. The chain combines TRBV7-8 with TRBJ2-7, with D maybe TRBD2 (5 bases). Deletions cut 0 bases from V and 0 bases from J, with 15 bases between. Germline V gene lookup returns CDR1 SGHVS and CDR2 FQNEAQ. The length of the CDR3 is 17 residues. CDR3 loop: CASSLARAGLSSYEQYF. The CDR3 DNA is TGTGCCAGCAGCTTAGCGCGGGCCGGTTTAAGCTCCTACGAGCAGTACTTC.

The chain couples TRBV5-5 to TRBJ1-6, with D possibly being TRBD1 (5 bases). The germline gives CDR1 SGHKS, CDR2 YYEKEE (reference sequence). This CDR3 spans 16 amino acids. The V gene lost 4 bases and the J gene lost 8 bases, with 19 bases spanning the gap. In DNA, the CDR3 is TGTGCCAGCAGCGTACAGATTGGGCAGGGTTATTCACCCCTCCACTTT. As protein: CASSVQIGQGYSPLHF.

This clone came up once. The CDR3 sequence is CATPGKANYGYTF. The CDR3 coding sequence is TGTGCCACCCCGGGGAAAGCTAACTATGGCTACACCTTC. This chain connects TRBV11-2 to TRBJ1-2; the D is unclear. V lost 10 bases and J 0 bases, leaving 12 bases between the germline ends. Germline loops: CDR1 SGHAT, CDR2 FQNNGV. The CDR3 extends over 13 amino acids.

The chain combines TRBV5-1 with TRBJ2-1; 7 nucleotides agree with TRBD2. In germline, CDR1 is SGHRS, CDR2 YFSETQ. The V segment lost 0 bases and the J segment 2 bases; nucleotides outside the gene matches: 5. CDR3 length: 16 amino acids. The CDR3 DNA is TGCGCCAGCAGCTTGGGGGGGACTATCACCTACAATGAGCAGTTCTTC. Translation gives CASSLGGTITYNEQFF. The full variable domain, in which reference TRBV5-1 and TRBJ2-1 provide the parts outside the CDR3, is KAGVTQTPRYLIKTRGQQVTLSCSPISGHRSVSWYQQTPGQGLQFLFEYFSETQRNKGNFPGRFSGRQFSNSRSEMNVSTLELGDSALYLCASSLGGTITYNEQFFGPGTRLTVL.

A single count supports this clone. The V gene is TRBV6-5, the J gene TRBJ2-2; D not certain. Trimming cost V 2 bases and J 6 bases, with 7 bases left between them. Per germline, CDR1 MNHEY and CDR2 SVGAGI. This CDR3 is 13 amino acids long. Here the CDR3 reads CASSYTRSGELFF. DNA for the CDR3: TGTGCCAGCAGTTACACGCGTTCCGGGGAGCTGTTTTTT.

V and J are TRBV27 and TRBJ2-7; 12 bases line up with TRBD2. The CDR3 spans 15 residues. J gave up 4 bases and V 5 bases, and 6 bases lay outside the gene matches. Germline CDR1 and CDR2: MNHEY and SMNVEV (reference sequence). CDR3 sequence (DNA): TGTGCCAGCAGTAGGACTAGCGGGACTCTTTACGAGCAGTACTTC. It encodes CASSRTSGTLYEQYF.

The rearrangement joins TRBV6-5 to TRBJ1-2; 7 positions match TRBD1. This CDR3 has 14 residues. The V segment lost 5 bases and the J segment 2 bases; nucleotides outside the gene matches: 5. Germline CDR1 reads MNHEY; CDR2 reads SVGAGI. CDR3 residues: CASSRPTGNYGYTF. The CDR3 DNA follows: TGTGCCAGCAGTCGCCCGACAGGGAACTATGGCTACACCTTC.

The chain recombines TRBV12-2 with TRBJ1-5. TRBV12-2 is flagged as a pseudogene. This CDR3 has 16 amino acids. In DNA, the CDR3 is TGTGCAAGTCGCTTATTTGCGGGCAGCCGCAATCAGCCCCAGCATTTT. Translation: CASRLFAGSRNQPQHF.

The chain combines TRBV5-4 with TRBJ1-2, with 9 nucleotides matching TRBD1. The CDR3 is 15 amino acids. In germline, CDR1 is SGHNT, CDR2 YYREEE (reference sequence). Unmatched junction bases numbered 6, after V lost 2 bases and J lost 4 bases. This chain's CDR3 is CASSFWTGEVYGYTF. The CDR3 nucleotides read TGTGCCAGCAGCTTCTGGACAGGGGAAGTCTATGGCTACACCTTC.

This clone was counted once. The chain recombines TRBV28 with TRBJ1-2; the match to TRBD1 covers 9 bases. V lost 1 base and J lost 8; bases outside the gene matches: 8. Germline V gene lookup returns CDR1 MDHEN and CDR2 SYDVKM. CDR3 length equals 15 residues. CDR3 sequence: CASSLYTGTGNGYTF. The CDR3 nucleotides read TGTGCCAGCAGTTTATACACCGGGACAGGGAACGGCTACACCTTC.

This chain uses TRBV28 with TRBJ2-7; 8 bases line up with TRBD1. The V gene end was trimmed by 3 bases and the J gene end by 6 bases; junction bases not matched to a gene: 10. Germline CDR1 MDHEN, CDR2 SYDVKM. CDR3 size: 15 residues. In DNA form, the CDR3 reads TGTGCCAGCAGTTTCCGTGGACAGGGCGACGTCGAGCAGTACTTC. Amino acid sequence: CASSFRGQGDVEQYF.

The rearrangement uses TRBV28 and TRBJ2-7; D is ambiguous. Trimming took 2 bases from V and 3 from J, leaving 5 bases between them. The CDR3 is 12 residues long. The germline gives CDR1 MDHEN, CDR2 SYDVKM. The CDR3 here is CASSLTGYEQYF. CDR3 nucleotides: TGTGCCAGCAGTTTAACCGGCTACGAGCAGTACTTC.

V is TRBV10-1 and J is TRBJ2-7; maybe TRBD1 (5 bases). V lost 7 bases to trimming and J lost 8 bases, with 27 bases between them. Germline V gene data show CDR1 as WNHNN and CDR2 as SYGVQD (reference sequence). The CDR3 is 16 amino acids. The CDR3 nucleotides read TGCGCCAGCATTCTCCTTAGGACACCAGCCCGGTATAAGCAGTACTTC. Translation: CASILLRTPARYKQYF.

This chain links TRBV6-5 with TRBJ2-5, with 9 bases that match TRBD1. Per the germline V gene, CDR1 is MNHEY and CDR2 is SVGAGI. This CDR3 region has 15 residues. The V and J ends lost 6 bases and 4 bases, in that order; junction bases with no gene match: 9. CDR3 nucleotide sequence: TGTGCCAGCAGCCAGACACAGGGGGCTCGAGAGACCCAGTACTTC. Encoded protein: CASSQTQGARETQYF.

The CDR3 here is CASSLSAYNEQFF. CDR3 DNA sequence: TGTGCCAGCAGCTTGTCTGCCTACAATGAGCAGTTCTTC. This chain joins TRBV5-5 and TRBJ2-1; D unclear. The ends were cut back, 1 base at V and 2 bases at J, with 4 bases in the middle. The CDR3 has 13 amino acids. The germline V gene has CDR1 SGHKS and CDR2 YYEKEE (reference sequence).

The V call is TRBV28, the J call TRBJ1-2, with 8 bases aligning to TRBD1. CDR1 is MDHEN and CDR2 is SYDVKM in the germline V gene. The CDR3 totals 13 residues. V lost 7 bases to trimming and J lost 2 bases; unmatched junction nucleotides: 3. CDR3 sequence reads: CASTDRDNYGYTF. CDR3 nucleotides: TGTGCCAGCACGGACAGGGACAACTATGGCTACACCTTC.

The chain carries TRBV5-1 and TRBJ2-5, with D perhaps TRBD2 (6 bases). The germline gives CDR1 SGHRS, CDR2 YFSETQ. The CDR3 covers 17 residues. Trimming removed 1 base at V and 5 bases at J, with 21 bases between. In nucleotides, the CDR3 is TGCGCCAGCAGCTTGTGGCTGGGTCGGGAGATGGCGGAGACCCAGTACTTC. It encodes CASSLWLGREMAETQYF.